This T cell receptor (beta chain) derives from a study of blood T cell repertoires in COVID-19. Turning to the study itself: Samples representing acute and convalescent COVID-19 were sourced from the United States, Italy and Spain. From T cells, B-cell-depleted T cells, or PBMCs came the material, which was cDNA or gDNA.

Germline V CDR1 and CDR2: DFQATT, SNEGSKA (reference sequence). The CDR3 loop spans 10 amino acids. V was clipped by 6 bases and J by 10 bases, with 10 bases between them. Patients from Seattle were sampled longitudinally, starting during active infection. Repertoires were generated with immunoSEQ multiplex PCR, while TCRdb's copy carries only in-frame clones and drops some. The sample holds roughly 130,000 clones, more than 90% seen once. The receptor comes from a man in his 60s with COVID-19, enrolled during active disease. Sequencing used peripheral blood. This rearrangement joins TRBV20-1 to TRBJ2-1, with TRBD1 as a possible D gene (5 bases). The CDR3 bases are TGCAGTGCCCAGGGTGGAGAGCAGTTCTTC. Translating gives CSAQGGEQFF.